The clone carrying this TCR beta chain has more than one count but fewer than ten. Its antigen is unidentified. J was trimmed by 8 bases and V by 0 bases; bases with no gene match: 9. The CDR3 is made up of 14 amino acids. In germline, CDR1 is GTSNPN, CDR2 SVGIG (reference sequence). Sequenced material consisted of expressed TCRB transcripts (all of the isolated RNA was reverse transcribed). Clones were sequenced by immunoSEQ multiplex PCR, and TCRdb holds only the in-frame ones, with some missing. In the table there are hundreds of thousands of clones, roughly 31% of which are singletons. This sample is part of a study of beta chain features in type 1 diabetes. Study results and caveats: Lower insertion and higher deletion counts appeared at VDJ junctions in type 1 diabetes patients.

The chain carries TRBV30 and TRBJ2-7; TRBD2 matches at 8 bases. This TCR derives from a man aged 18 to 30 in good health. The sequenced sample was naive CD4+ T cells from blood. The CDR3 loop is CAWSVKGLGHKQYF. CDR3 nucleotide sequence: TGTGCCTGGAGTGTAAAGGGACTAGGTCACAAGCAGTACTTC. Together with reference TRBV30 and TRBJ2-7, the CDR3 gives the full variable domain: SQTIHQWPATLVQPVGSPLSLECTVEGTSNPNLYWYRQAAGRGLQLLFYSVGIGQISSEVPQNLSASRPQDRQFILSSKKLLLSDSGFYLCAWSVKGLGHKQYFGPGTRLTVT.